The clone carrying this T cell receptor beta chain was recorded at least ten times. Its antigen is currently unknown. This entry is derived from a study of CD8+ T cells in alopecia areata. Study-wide points: The study found higher clonality in lesional than normal scalp, especially in alopecia totalis/universalis.

cDNA serving as the sequencing template came from extracted, reverse transcribed RNA. Some clones are missing from TCRdb's copy, which holds only in-frame ones; the method was immunoSEQ multiplex PCR. The table includes 150,000 to 200,000 clones, approximately 55% detected once. Trimming removed 2 bases at V and 7 bases at J, with 15 bases between. CDR1 and CDR2 from the germline V gene are MNHNY and SVGAGI (reference sequence). The CDR3 sequence is 16 residues long. Treatment noted: oral pan-JAK inhibitor, 5-10 mg twice daily. The chain employs TRBV6-6 and TRBJ1-6; D ambiguous. This TCR was sampled from a human donor with alopecia areata. The sample consisted of CD8+ T cells sorted from blood, taken at week 24, from a patient treated with tofacitinib. CDR3 region: CASSYLQREGNSPLHF. DNA of the CDR3: TGTGCCAGCAGTTACCTTCAGCGCGAGGGAAATTCACCCCTCCACTTT.